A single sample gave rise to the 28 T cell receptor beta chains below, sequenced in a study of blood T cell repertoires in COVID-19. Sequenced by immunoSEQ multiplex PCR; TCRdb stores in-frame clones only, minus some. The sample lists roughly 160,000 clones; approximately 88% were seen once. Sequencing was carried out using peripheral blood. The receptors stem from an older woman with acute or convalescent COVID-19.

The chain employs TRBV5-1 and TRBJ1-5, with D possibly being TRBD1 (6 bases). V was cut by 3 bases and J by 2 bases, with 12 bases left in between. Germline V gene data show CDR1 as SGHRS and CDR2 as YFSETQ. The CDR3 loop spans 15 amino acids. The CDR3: CASSSVPGGNQPQHF. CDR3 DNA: TGCGCCAGCAGCTCTGTCCCAGGGGGCAATCAGCCCCAGCATTTT.

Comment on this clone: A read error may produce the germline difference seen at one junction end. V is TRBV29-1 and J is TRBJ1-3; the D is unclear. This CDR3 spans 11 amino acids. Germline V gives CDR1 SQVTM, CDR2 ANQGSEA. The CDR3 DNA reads TGTTCCTACCCGAGAGGAAACACCATATATTTT. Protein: CSYPRGNTIYF.

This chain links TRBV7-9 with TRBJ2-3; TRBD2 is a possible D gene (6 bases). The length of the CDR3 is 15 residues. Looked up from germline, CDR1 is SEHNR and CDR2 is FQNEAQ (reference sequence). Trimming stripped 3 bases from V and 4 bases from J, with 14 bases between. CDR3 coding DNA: TGTGCCAGCAGCTTGGGGCGGGGAGGTGCAGATACGCAGTATTTT. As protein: CASSLGRGGADTQYF.

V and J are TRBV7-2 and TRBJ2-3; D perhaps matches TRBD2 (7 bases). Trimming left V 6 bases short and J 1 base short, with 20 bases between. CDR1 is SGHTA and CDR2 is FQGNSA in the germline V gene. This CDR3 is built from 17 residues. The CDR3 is CASSEWVPGGGTDTQYF. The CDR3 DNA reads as TGTGCCAGCAGTGAATGGGTTCCGGGGGGCGGCACAGATACGCAGTATTTT.

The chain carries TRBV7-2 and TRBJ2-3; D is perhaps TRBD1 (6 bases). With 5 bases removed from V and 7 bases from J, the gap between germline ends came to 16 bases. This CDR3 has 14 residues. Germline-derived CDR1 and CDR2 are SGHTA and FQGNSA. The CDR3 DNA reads TGTGCCAGCAGCCCTACTCTACAGGGATATACGCAGTATTTT. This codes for CASSPTLQGYTQYF.

The CDR3 reads CASSIGGLLAGGRETQYF. CDR3 coding DNA: TGTGCCAGTAGTATTGGGGGCCTACTAGCGGGGGGCAGAGAGACCCAGTACTTC. The chain carries TRBV19 and TRBJ2-5, with 12 bases aligning to TRBD2. CDR1 LNHDA and CDR2 SQIVND come from the germline V gene (reference sequence). There are 18 residues in the CDR3. Trimming took 3 bases from V and 4 from J; bases not matched to a gene: 12.

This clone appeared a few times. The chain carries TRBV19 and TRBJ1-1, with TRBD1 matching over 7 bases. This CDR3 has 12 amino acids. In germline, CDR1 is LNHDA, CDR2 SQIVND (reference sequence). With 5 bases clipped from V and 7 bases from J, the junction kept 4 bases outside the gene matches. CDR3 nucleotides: TGTGCCAGTAGTGCCAGGGGGAATGAAGCTTTCTTT. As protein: CASSARGNEAFF.

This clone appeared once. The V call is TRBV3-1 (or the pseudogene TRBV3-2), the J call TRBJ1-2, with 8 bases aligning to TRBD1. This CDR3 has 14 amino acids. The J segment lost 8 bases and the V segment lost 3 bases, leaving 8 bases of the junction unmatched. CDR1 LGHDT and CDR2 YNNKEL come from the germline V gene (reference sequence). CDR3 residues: CASSQGPDRGGYTF. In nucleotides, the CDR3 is TGTGCCAGCAGCCAGGGGCCCGACAGGGGAGGCTACACCTTC.

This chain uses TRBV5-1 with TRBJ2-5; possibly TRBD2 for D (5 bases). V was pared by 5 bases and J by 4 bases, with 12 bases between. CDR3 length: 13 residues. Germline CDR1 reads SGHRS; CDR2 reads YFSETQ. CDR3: CASSRASIETQYF. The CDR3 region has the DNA TGCGCCAGCAGTCGGGCTAGCATAGAGACCCAGTACTTC.

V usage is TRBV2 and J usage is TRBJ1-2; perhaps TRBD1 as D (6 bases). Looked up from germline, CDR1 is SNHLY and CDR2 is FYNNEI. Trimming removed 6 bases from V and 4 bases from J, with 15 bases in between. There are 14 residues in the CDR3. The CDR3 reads CASSDNRAAYGYTF. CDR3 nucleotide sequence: TGTGCCAGCAGCGATAACAGGGCGGCCTATGGCTACACCTTC.

CDR3 nucleotides: TGTGCCAGCAGTCCCAGCAATACTCAGGGTGACTATGGCTACACCTTC. This codes for CASSPSNTQGDYGYTF. The V call is TRBV27, the J call TRBJ1-2; D perhaps matches TRBD1 (5 bases). CDR3 length: 16 amino acids. Per the germline V gene, CDR1 is MNHEY and CDR2 is SMNVEV (reference sequence). The V end was cut by 5 bases, the J end by 3 bases, with 19 bases between.

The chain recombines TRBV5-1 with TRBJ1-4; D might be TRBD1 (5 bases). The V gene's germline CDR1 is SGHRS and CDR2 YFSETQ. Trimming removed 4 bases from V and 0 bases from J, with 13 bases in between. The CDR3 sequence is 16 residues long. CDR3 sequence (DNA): TGCGCCAGCAGCCTACCAGAAGGGGCAACTAATGAAAAACTGTTTTTT. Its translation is CASSLPEGATNEKLFF.

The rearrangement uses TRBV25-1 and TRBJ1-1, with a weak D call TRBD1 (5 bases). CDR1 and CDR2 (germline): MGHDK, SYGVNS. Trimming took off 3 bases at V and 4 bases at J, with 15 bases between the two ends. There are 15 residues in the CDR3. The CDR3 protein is CASSDSRGRGTEAFF. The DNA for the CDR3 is TGTGCCAGCAGTGATTCTCGGGGGAGGGGCACTGAAGCTTTCTTT.

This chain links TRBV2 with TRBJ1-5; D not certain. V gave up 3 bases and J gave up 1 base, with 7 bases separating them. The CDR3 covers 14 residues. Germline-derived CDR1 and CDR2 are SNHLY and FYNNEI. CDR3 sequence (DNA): TGTGCCAGCAGTGACAGTTTGAGCAATCAGCCCCAGCATTTT. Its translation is CASSDSLSNQPQHF.

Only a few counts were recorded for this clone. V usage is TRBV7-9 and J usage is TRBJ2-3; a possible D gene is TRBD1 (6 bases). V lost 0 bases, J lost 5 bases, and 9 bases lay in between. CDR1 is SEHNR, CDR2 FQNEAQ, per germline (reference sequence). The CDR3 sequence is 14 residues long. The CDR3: CASSLAETGDTQYF. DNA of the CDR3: TGTGCCAGCAGCTTAGCCGAGACAGGAGATACGCAGTATTTT.

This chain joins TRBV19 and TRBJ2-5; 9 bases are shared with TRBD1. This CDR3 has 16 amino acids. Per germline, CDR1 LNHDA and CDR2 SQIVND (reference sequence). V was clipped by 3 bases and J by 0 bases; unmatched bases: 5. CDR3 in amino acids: CASSMGQGWDQETQYF. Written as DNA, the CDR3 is TGTGCCAGTAGTATGGGACAGGGATGGGACCAAGAGACCCAGTACTTC.

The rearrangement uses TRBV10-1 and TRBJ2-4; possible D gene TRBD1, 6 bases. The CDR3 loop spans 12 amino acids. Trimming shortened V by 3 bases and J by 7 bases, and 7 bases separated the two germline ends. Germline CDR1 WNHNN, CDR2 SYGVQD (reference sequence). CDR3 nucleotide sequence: TGCGCCAGCAGTGAAGGACAGAACATTCAGTACTTC. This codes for CASSEGQNIQYF.

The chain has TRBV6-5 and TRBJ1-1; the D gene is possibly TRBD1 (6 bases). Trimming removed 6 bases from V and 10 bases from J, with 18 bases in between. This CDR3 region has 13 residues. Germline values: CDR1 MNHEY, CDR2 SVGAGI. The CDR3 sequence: CASSVGRDMGAFF. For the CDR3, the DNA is TGTGCCAGCAGCGTTGGTAGGGACATGGGAGCTTTCTTT.

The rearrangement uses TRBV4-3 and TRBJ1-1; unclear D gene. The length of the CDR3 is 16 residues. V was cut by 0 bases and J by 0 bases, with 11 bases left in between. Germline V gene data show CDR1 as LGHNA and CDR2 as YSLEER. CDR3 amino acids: CASSQDTIQMNTEAFF. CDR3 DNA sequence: TGCGCCAGCAGCCAAGATACGATCCAGATGAACACTGAAGCTTTCTTT.

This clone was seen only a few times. The CDR3 DNA follows: TGTGCCAGCAGTTCACAGGGGGTTCTTTCACCCCTCCACTTT. Amino acid sequence: CASSSQGVLSPLHF. The V gene is TRBV6-2 or TRBV6-3, the J gene TRBJ1-6, with 8 bases fitting TRBD1. CDR1 and CDR2 (germline): MNHEY, SVGEGT. CDR3 length: 14 residues. The V segment lost 4 bases and the J segment 9 bases; nucleotides outside the gene matches: 5.

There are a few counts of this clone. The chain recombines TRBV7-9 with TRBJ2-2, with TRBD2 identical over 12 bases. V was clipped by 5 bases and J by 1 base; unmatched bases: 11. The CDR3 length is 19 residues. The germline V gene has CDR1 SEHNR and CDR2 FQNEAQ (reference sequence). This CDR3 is CASSLLRLAGVLNTGELFF. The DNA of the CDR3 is TGTGCCAGCAGCCTGCTCAGACTAGCGGGGGTTCTGAACACCGGGGAGCTGTTTTTT. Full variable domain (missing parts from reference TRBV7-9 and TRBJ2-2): DTGVSQNPRHKITKRGQNVTFRCDPISEHNRLYWYRQTLGQGPEFLTYFQNEAQLEKSRLLSDRFSAERPKGSFSTLEIQRTEQGDSAMYLCASSLLRLAGVLNTGELFFGEGSRLTVL.

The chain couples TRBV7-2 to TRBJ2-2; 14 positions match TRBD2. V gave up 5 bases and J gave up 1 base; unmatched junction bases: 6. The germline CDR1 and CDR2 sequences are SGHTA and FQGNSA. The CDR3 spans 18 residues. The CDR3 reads CASSPEGLAGENTGELFF. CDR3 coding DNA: TGTGCCAGCAGCCCCGAGGGACTAGCGGGGGAGAACACCGGGGAGCTGTTTTTT.

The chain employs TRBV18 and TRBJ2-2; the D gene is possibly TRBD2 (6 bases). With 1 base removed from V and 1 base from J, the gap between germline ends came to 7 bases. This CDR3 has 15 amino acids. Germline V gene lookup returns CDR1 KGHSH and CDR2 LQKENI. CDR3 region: CASSPRRGNTGELFF. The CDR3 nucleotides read TGTGCCAGCTCACCACGGCGGGGGAACACCGGGGAGCTGTTTTTT.

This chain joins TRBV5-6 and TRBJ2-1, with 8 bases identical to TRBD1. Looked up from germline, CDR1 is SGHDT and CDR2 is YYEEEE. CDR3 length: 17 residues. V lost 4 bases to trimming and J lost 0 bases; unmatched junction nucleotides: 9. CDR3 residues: CASSAVRTGNSYNEQFF. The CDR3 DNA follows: TGTGCCAGCAGCGCGGTTAGGACAGGGAACTCCTACAATGAGCAGTTCTTC.

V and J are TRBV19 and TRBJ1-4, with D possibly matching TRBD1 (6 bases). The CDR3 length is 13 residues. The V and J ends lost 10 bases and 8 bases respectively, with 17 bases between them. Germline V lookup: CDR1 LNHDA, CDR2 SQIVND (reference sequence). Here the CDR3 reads CATRGGLREKLFF. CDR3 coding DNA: TGTGCCACGCGCGGGGGGCTCAGGGAAAAACTGTTTTTT.

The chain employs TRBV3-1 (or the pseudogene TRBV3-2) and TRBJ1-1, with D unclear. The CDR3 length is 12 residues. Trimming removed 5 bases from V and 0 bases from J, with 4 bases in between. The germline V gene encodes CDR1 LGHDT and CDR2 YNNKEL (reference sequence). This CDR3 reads CASSSMNTEAFF. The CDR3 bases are TGTGCCAGCAGCTCCATGAACACTGAAGCTTTCTTT.

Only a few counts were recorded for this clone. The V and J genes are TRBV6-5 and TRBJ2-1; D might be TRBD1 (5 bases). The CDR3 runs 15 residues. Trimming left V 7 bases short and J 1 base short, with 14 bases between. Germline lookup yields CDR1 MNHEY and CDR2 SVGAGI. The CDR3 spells CASNQLQVSYNEQFF. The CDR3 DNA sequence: TGTGCCAGCAACCAGCTACAGGTATCCTACAATGAGCAGTTCTTC.

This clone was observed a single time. CDR3 sequence reads: CASAAVSGSPGETQYF. In DNA form, the CDR3 reads TGTGCCAGCGCCGCGGTCAGCGGGAGCCCTGGGGAGACCCAGTACTTC. This rearrangement joins TRBV14 to TRBJ2-5; TRBD2 matches 8 bases. CDR3 length equals 16 residues. Germline V lookup: CDR1 SGHDN, CDR2 FVKESK. V lost 8 bases to trimming and J lost 5 bases; unmatched junction nucleotides: 16.